The 25 T cell receptor beta chains below come from one sample, sequenced in a study of T cells in women clearing cervical HPV infection. TCRdb's copy holds only in-frame clones and misses some; the assay was immunoSEQ multiplex PCR. Found here are roughly 35,000 clones; the top ten clones hold around 1.6%. The sample taken for sequencing was blood buffy coat. These receptors all come from a woman between 18 and 70 years old with a cervical HPV16 infection that either progressed to CIN3+ or cleared (not recorded which).

On this clone itself: The read ends 3 residues before the CDR3 terminus; that terminus is restored from the germline J gene. The chain joins TRBV18 to TRBJ2-5, with D maybe TRBD2 (6 bases). Germline assignment: CDR1 KGHSH and CDR2 LQKENI. The CDR3 sequence is 14 residues long. V dropped 3 bases and J dropped 3 bases, with 11 bases sitting between them. CDR3 sequence reads: CASSPRGAEETQYF. Incomplete CDR3 DNA: TGTGCCAGCTCACCCCGCGGGGCGGAAGAGACC.

A remark on this clone: The DNA ends 3 residues before the CDR3 does, and the rest of the CDR3 is filled in from the germline J gene. The chain couples TRBV18 to TRBJ2-1; TRBD2 aligns across 14 bases. This CDR3 is 17 amino acids long. Trimming at V came to 3 bases and at J to 8 bases, leaving 9 bases not matched to a gene. Per germline, CDR1 KGHSH and CDR2 LQKENI. The CDR3 loop reads CASSPQGLAGVGDEQFF. CDR3 DNA, as far as it was read: TGTGCCAGCTCACCGCAGGGACTAGCGGGAGTCGGGGATGAG.

Of note for this clone: Read data end 3 residues before the CDR3 end; the end is taken from the germline J gene. This chain joins TRBV12-5 and TRBJ1-1; D is unresolved. Germline loops: CDR1 LGHNT, CDR2 FRNRAP. Trimming removed 2 bases from V and 7 bases from J, with 14 bases in between. CDR3 length equals 14 residues. CDR3 DNA, as far as it was read: TGTGCTAGTGGTTTGAGCGGTGCCTGGGGTGAA. It codes for CASGLSGAWGE. The full CDR3 protein is CASGLSGAWGEAFF.

For this clone: The observed sequence ends 3 residues before the CDR3 terminus, with the missing tail filled in from the germline J gene. This chain connects TRBV12-3 or TRBV12-4 to TRBJ1-3, with TRBD1 matching over 8 bases. J lost 4 bases, V lost 5 bases, and 7 bases had no gene match. The CDR3 has 15 residues. The sequenced CDR3 bases are TGTGCCAGCAGTCAGAGGACAGGGCTGGGAAACACC. Protein product: CASSQRTGLGNT. The complete CDR3 sequence is CASSQRTGLGNTIYF.

As to this clone: The CDR3 end lies 3 residues beyond the end of the read and is filled in from the germline J gene. This chain joins TRBV12-3 or TRBV12-4 and TRBJ2-6; TRBD1 agrees at 11 bases. There are 17 residues in the CDR3. Trimming removed 7 bases from V and 0 bases from J; junction bases left unmatched: 5. The CDR3 loop reads CASTRDRGYSGANVLTF. The covered CDR3 bases are TGTGCCAGCACCAGGGACAGGGGGTACTCTGGGGCCAACGTC.

Notes on this clone: The CDR3 end falls 3 residues outside the read, so it is completed with the germline J gene. The rearrangement uses TRBV2 and TRBJ1-6; D possibly corresponds to TRBD1 (6 bases). This CDR3 contains 13 residues. Trimming pared 6 bases from V and 7 bases from J, leaving 10 bases between. From germline, CDR1 is SNHLY and CDR2 FYNNEI. The sequenced part of the CDR3 DNA is TGTGCCAGCAGCGGACAGAAAAATTCACCC. It is translated as CASSGQKNSP. The whole CDR3 protein reads CASSGQKNSPLHF.

Regarding this clone: The sequenced fragment ends 3 residues before the CDR3 boundary, so the rest is inferred from the germline J gene. This sequence joins TRBV6-4 and TRBJ1-2, with 8 bases that match TRBD1. CDR1 is MRHNA, CDR2 SNTAGT, per germline. Germline trimming cut 2 bases from V and 1 base from J; bases unmatched to any gene: 9. This CDR3 spans 17 amino acids. CDR3 bases read: TGTGCCAGCAGTGACCCGCTCCGGACAGGGAGTAACTATGGC. Translated, it gives CASSDPLRTGSNYG. The CDR3 as a whole reads CASSDPLRTGSNYGYTF.

For this clone: The read ends 3 residues early relative to the CDR3; the germline J gene fills the gap. J is TRBJ2-1 and V is TRBV7-8; 11 bases fit TRBD2. Trimming removed 0 bases from V and 0 bases from J; junction bases left unmatched: 4. Germline loops: CDR1 SGHVS, CDR2 FQNEAQ. CDR3 length: 18 residues. The CDR3 loop reads CASSLASGRASSYNEQFF. CDR3 DNA (partial): TGTGCCAGCAGCTTAGCTAGCGGGAGGGCCAGCTCCTACAATGAG. The whole variable domain, remainder taken from reference TRBV7-8 and TRBJ2-1, is GAGVSQSPRYKVAKRGQDVALRCDPISGHVSLFWYQQALGQGPEFLTYFQNEAQLDKSGLPSDRFFAERPEGSVSTLKIQRTQQEDSAVYLCASSLASGRASSYNEQFFGPGTRLTVL.

Notes on this clone: The read ends 3 residues shy of where the CDR3 ends; the end is completed using the germline J gene. The chain couples TRBV7-9 to TRBJ1-2; D is uncertain. Germline values: CDR1 SEHNR, CDR2 FQNEAQ (reference sequence). The CDR3 length is 14 residues. CDR3 sequence: CASSFGLAGDDYTF. The CDR3 bases that were read are TGTGCCAGCAGCTTCGGACTAGCGGGAGACGAC.

With respect to this clone: The DNA ends 3 residues before the CDR3 does, and the rest of the CDR3 is filled in from the germline J gene. V gene TRBV20-1 combines with J gene TRBJ2-7; TRBD1 aligns across 10 bases. Germline V gene lookup returns CDR1 DFQATT and CDR2 SNEGSKA (reference sequence). Germline trimming cut 6 bases from V and 1 base from J; bases unmatched to any gene: 6. The CDR3 runs 14 residues. The CDR3 here is CSAAGTGASYEQYF. The DNA read from the CDR3 is TGCAGTGCAGCCGGGACAGGGGCGTCCTACGAG.

Notes on this clone: Read data end 3 residues before the CDR3 end; the end is taken from the germline J gene. V is TRBV2 and J is TRBJ2-4; D is undetermined. Germline V gene sequence: CDR1 SNHLY, CDR2 FYNNEI. The CDR3 extends over 13 amino acids. CDR3 DNA (partial): TGTGCCAGCAGTGATTCCAGGAGAAGTGGT. This translates into CASSDSRRSG. The full CDR3 sequence reads CASSDSRRSGQYF. Full variable domain (outside the CDR3, taken from reference TRBV2 and TRBJ2-4): EPEVTQTPSHQVTQMGQEVILRCVPISNHLYFYWYRQILGQKVEFLVSFYNNEISEKSEIFDDQFSVERPDGSNFTLKIRSTKLEDSAMYFCASSDSRRSGQYFGAGTRLSVL.

With regard to this clone: The read is 3 residues too short to cover the CDR3 end, so that end is filled in from the germline J gene. The chain has TRBV7-2 and TRBJ1-1, with 7 bases aligning to TRBD1. Germline V gene sequence: CDR1 SGHTA, CDR2 FQGNSA. The CDR3 consists of 14 residues. The trim removed 4 bases at V and 1 base at J, leaving 3 bases unmatched. The DNA read from the CDR3 is TGTGCCAGCAGCTCGACAGGGTCGAACACTGAA. Its protein product is CASSSTGSNTE. The complete CDR3 sequence is CASSSTGSNTEAFF.

CDR3 in amino acids: CASSPGSGLGSYEQYF. The sequenced CDR3 bases are TGTGCCAGCTCACCAGGTTCAGGACTCGGCTCCTACGAG. This chain connects TRBV18 to TRBJ2-7; tentative D call: TRBD2 (5 bases). Read coverage stops 3 residues before the CDR3 terminus; the germline J gene supplies the remainder. V lost 2 bases and J lost 0, with 14 bases in between. Germline V gives CDR1 KGHSH, CDR2 LQKENI. CDR3 size: 16 residues.

Concerning this clone itself: The read ends 3 residues shy of where the CDR3 ends; the end is completed using the germline J gene. The rearrangement uses TRBV5-6 and TRBJ1-1; 9 bases fit TRBD1. Per germline, CDR1 SGHDT and CDR2 YYEEEE. The CDR3 extends over 15 amino acids. The V and J ends lost 3 bases and 1 base, in that order; junction bases with no gene match: 4. The covered CDR3 bases are TGTGCCAGCAGCTCCGCGGGACAGGGGAACACTGAA. Encoded protein: CASSSAGQGNTE. The full CDR3 protein reads CASSSAGQGNTEAFF.

To note about this clone: The sequence runs out 3 residues before the end of the CDR3; the remainder is reconstructed from the germline J gene. The V call is TRBV20-1, the J call TRBJ2-4; 14 nucleotides agree with TRBD2. Germline V CDR1 and CDR2: DFQATT, SNEGSKA (reference sequence). V shed 5 bases and J 1 base; nucleotides not matched to a gene: 7. This CDR3 has 17 amino acids. The CDR3 bases that were read are TGCAGTGCTCTGGGACTAGCGGGGGAGAAGGCCAAAAACATT. It encodes CSALGLAGEKAKNI. The full CDR3 reads CSALGLAGEKAKNIQYF.

As for this clone: The DNA ends 3 residues before the CDR3 does, and the rest of the CDR3 is filled in from the germline J gene. The gene calls are TRBV7-2 and TRBJ2-3, with D maybe TRBD2 (7 bases). Looked up from germline, CDR1 is SGHTA and CDR2 is FQGNSA. CDR3 length: 15 residues. The part of the CDR3 DNA that was read is TGTGCCAGCTCGACGGCGGGGGCCGGGGCAAAGACG. It encodes CASSTAGAGAKT. The full CDR3 protein reads CASSTAGAGAKTQYF.

The part of the CDR3 DNA that was read is TGTGCCAGCTCAGACTACAGGGGTTCCTACAATGAC. This sequence encodes CASSDYRGSYND. The full CDR3 reads CASSDYRGSYNDYTF. This chain connects TRBV18 to TRBJ1-2; 7 bases agree with TRBD1. The CDR3 extends 3 residues past the end of the read, so its final part is completed from the germline J gene. Germline CDR1 reads KGHSH; CDR2 reads LQKENI. The CDR3 contains 15 residues.

With regard to this clone: The sequenced fragment ends 3 residues before the CDR3 boundary, so the rest is inferred from the germline J gene. The chain recombines TRBV19 with TRBJ1-2; 9 positions match TRBD1. Germline CDR1 and CDR2: LNHDA and SQIVND (reference sequence). The CDR3 is 16 residues long. CDR3 sequence reads: CASRETGGTRTDTYTF. Partial CDR3 DNA: TGTGCCAGTAGGGAGACAGGGGGGACAAGGACAGATACC. Full variable domain (remainder filled in from reference TRBV19 and TRBJ1-2): DGGITQSPKYLFRKEGQNVTLSCEQNLNHDAMYWYRQDPGQGLRLIYYSQIVNDFQKGDIAEGYSVSREKKESFPLTVTSAQKNPTAFYLCASRETGGTRTDTYTFGSGTRLTVV.

To note about this clone: Read data end 3 residues before the CDR3 end; the end is taken from the germline J gene. The chain combines TRBV18 with TRBJ1-4; D gene ambiguous. Germline assignment: CDR1 KGHSH and CDR2 LQKENI. The CDR3 is made up of 14 amino acids. The CDR3 bases that were read are TGTGCCAGCTCACCTGGATTCATACTATCACCA. Translation: CASSPGFILSP. The full CDR3 is CASSPGFILSPLFF.

CDR3 region: CASSFQGRGPGELFF. The CDR3 bases that were read are TGTGCCAGCAGTTTTCAAGGGCGAGGGCCCGGGGAG. The rearrangement links TRBV28 to TRBJ2-2, with a tentative D call TRBD2 (5 bases). Read coverage stops 3 residues before the CDR3 terminus; the germline J gene supplies the remainder. Germline V gene lookup returns CDR1 MDHEN and CDR2 SYDVKM. This CDR3 comprises 15 residues. V was clipped by 3 bases and J by 6 bases, with 14 bases between them.

Turning to this clone: The read terminates 3 residues ahead of where the CDR3 ends, so the germline J gene completes it. This chain connects TRBV7-2 to TRBJ2-3; 7 bases line up with TRBD2. The J segment lost 4 bases and the V segment lost 4 bases, leaving 8 bases of the junction unmatched. The CDR3 length is 15 residues. Germline V gives CDR1 SGHTA, CDR2 FQGNSA. This CDR3 reads CASSSKAGRSDTQYF. The CDR3 bases that were read are TGTGCCAGCAGCTCTAAAGCGGGGCGGTCAGATACG. The full variable domain, completed using reference TRBV7-2 and TRBJ2-3, is GAGVSQSPSNKVTEKGKDVELRCDPISGHTALYWYRQSLGQGLEFLIYFQGNSAPDKSGLPSDRFSAERTGGSVSTLTIQRTQQEDSAVYLCASSSKAGRSDTQYFGPGTRLTVL.

Points on this clone: The sequenced fragment ends 3 residues before the CDR3 boundary, so the rest is inferred from the germline J gene. V is TRBV30 and J is TRBJ1-5, with TRBD1 identical over 9 bases. The CDR3 is 16 amino acids. The J segment lost 6 bases and the V segment lost 2 bases, leaving 11 bases of the junction unmatched. Germline assignment: CDR1 GTSNPN and CDR2 SVGIG (reference sequence). The CDR3 here is CAWSQKGGQGFQPQHF. The covered CDR3 bases are TGTGCCTGGAGTCAAAAGGGTGGACAGGGGTTTCAGCCC.

With respect to this clone: The missing CDR3 end, 3 residues past where the read stops, is filled in from the germline J gene. The chain is built from TRBV20-1 and TRBJ2-3, with TRBD2 matching over 11 bases. Germline V gene data show CDR1 as DFQATT and CDR2 as SNEGSKA (reference sequence). CDR3 length: 18 amino acids. V shed 2 bases and J 0 bases; nucleotides not matched to a gene: 10. The CDR3 loop reads CSARTQFLAGGSTDTQYF. Partial CDR3 DNA: TGCAGTGCTAGAACCCAATTCCTAGCGGGGGGCAGCACAGATACG.

As to this clone: The read stops 3 residues short of the end of the CDR3; the missing end is completed from the germline J gene. The chain combines TRBV2 with TRBJ2-2, with 7 bases that match TRBD1. The CDR3 length is 13 residues. J was trimmed by 7 bases and V by 6 bases; bases with no gene match: 5. The V gene's germline CDR1 is SNHLY and CDR2 FYNNEI. This CDR3 is CASRLDRVGELFF. The covered CDR3 bases are TGTGCCAGCAGGCTAGACAGGGTCGGGGAG.

For this clone: The read terminates 3 residues ahead of where the CDR3 ends, so the germline J gene completes it. V is TRBV19 and J is TRBJ2-1; D is possibly TRBD2 (5 bases). CDR3 length equals 12 residues. Trimming shortened V by 7 bases and J by 7 bases, and 11 bases separated the two germline ends. Germline V gene data show CDR1 as LNHDA and CDR2 as SQIVND (reference sequence). The DNA read from the CDR3 is TGTGCCAGTAACAACGGGGTGAATGAG. Translated: CASNNGVNE. The entire CDR3 protein reads CASNNGVNEQFF.